The rows below give T cell receptor beta chains drawn from one sample of a study of blood T cell repertoires in COVID-19. The data were produced by immunoSEQ multiplex PCR, yet TCRdb's version contains in-frame clones alone and is incomplete. The sample includes roughly 60,000 clones, 84% of them seen just once. Specimen: peripheral blood. The receptors stem from a woman aged 60-75 years with acute or convalescent COVID-19. The CDR3 runs from the conserved cysteine through the conserved F or W. The D gene is left open where the match is weak. Size values are once, few and many counts, or a class for expanded clones, and some rows have none.

size	D	V	J	CDR3	DNA
once	NA	TRBV30	TRBJ1-6	CAWTGGGGSPLHF	TGTGCCTGGACCGGAGGGGGGGGTTCACCCCTCCACTTT
NA	TRBD1	TRBV5-5	TRBJ1-1	CASSSNRGRATEAFF	TGTGCCAGCAGCTCTAACAGGGGGCGAGCCACTGAAGCTTTCTTT
NA	TRBD1	TRBV30	TRBJ2-1	CAWSGDSGSYNEQFF	TGTGCCTGGAGCGGGGACAGTGGATCCTACAATGAGCAGTTCTTC
NA	TRBD1	TRBV5-1	TRBJ1-2	CASSSSQGEDGYTF	TGCGCCAGCAGCTCATCCCAGGGGGAGGATGGCTACACCTTC
NA	TRBD2	TRBV2	TRBJ2-7	CASRETGTSGGSIRYEQYF	TGTGCCAGCAGAGAGACCGGGACTAGCGGGGGTTCCATCAGGTACGAGCAGTACTTC
NA	NA	TRBV12-3/TRBV12-4	TRBJ1-1	CASSLIMNTEAFF	TGTGCCAGCAGTTTAATCATGAACACTGAAGCTTTCTTT
NA	TRBD2	TRBV7-8	TRBJ2-3	CASSEEVLAGLTDTQYF	TGTGCCAGCAGCGAAGAAGTACTAGCGGGGCTCACAGATACGCAGTATTTT
few	TRBD1	TRBV10-3	TRBJ2-5	CAISEGARQGAKTQYF	TGTGCCATCAGTGAGGGGGCTAGGCAGGGGGCAAAGACCCAGTACTTC
NA	TRBD1	TRBV3-1/TRBV3-2	TRBJ1-1	CASSRTGGTEAFF	TGTGCCAGCAGCCGAACAGGGGGCACTGAAGCTTTCTTT
NA	TRBD1	TRBV10-3	TRBJ1-5	CAISKTRAGQGDQPQHF	TGTGCCATCAGCAAGACTCGCGCGGGACAGGGGGATCAGCCCCAGCATTTT
NA	NA	TRBV19	TRBJ1-3	CASSLSTVYSGNTIYF	TGTGCCAGTAGTTTATCTACAGTATACTCTGGAAACACCATATATTTT
NA	TRBD1	TRBV5-4	TRBJ2-3	CASSLVGQGGADTQYF	TGTGCCAGCAGCTTGGTGGGACAGGGCGGAGCAGATACGCAGTATTTT
few	NA	TRBV4-1	TRBJ1-5	CASSQPAGTQQSPQHF	TGCGCCAGCAGCCAACCTGCAGGGACTCAACAATCACCCCAGCATTTT
once	NA	TRBV5-1	TRBJ2-3	CASSPLSGGRTDTQYF	TGCGCCAGCAGCCCTCTGTCGGGGGGCCGCACAGATACGCAGTATTTT
once	NA	TRBV18	TRBJ1-1	CASSPRYTDKAFF	TGTGCCAGCTCACCACGATACACTGACAAAGCTTTCTTT
NA	TRBD2	TRBV5-5	TRBJ2-3	CASSPLAGGRSDTQYF	TGTGCCAGCAGCCCCCTAGCGGGGGGGCGTTCAGATACGCAGTATTTT
NA	TRBD2	TRBV6-5	TRBJ2-5	CASRDSGGKETQYF	TGTGCCAGCAGGGATAGCGGGGGGAAAGAGACCCAGTACTTC
NA	NA	TRBV7-6	TRBJ2-5	CASSLASGGGQETQYF	TGTGCCAGCAGCTTAGCTTCCGGGGGAGGCCAAGAGACCCAGTACTTC
few	TRBD1	TRBV7-3	TRBJ1-6	CASRRDRDSPLHF	TGTGCCAGCAGACGGGACAGGGATTCACCCCTCCACTTT
NA	TRBD1	TRBV7-8	TRBJ1-5	CASSFWTGGSQPQHF	TGTGCCAGCAGCTTCTGGACAGGGGGAAGTCAGCCCCAGCATTTT
NA	TRBD1	TRBV3-1/TRBV3-2	TRBJ1-2	CASSRAGTGGYGYTF	TGTGCCAGCAGCCGAGCCGGGACAGGGGGCTATGGCTACACCTTC
NA	TRBD1	TRBV11-1	TRBJ2-5	CASSLTGEETQYF	TGTGCCAGCAGCTTAACAGGGGAGGAGACCCAGTACTTC
NA	NA	TRBV24-1	TRBJ2-3	CATSDSFTDTQYF	TGTGCCACCAGTGATTCCTTCACAGATACGCAGTATTTT
NA	NA	TRBV6-5	TRBJ1-5	CASTLLGGGNQPQHF	TGTGCCAGCACCTTATTGGGGGGTGGCAATCAGCCCCAGCATTTT
NA	TRBD1	TRBV5-1	TRBJ1-2	CASSFDRANYGYTF	TGCGCCAGCAGCTTTGACAGGGCTAACTATGGCTACACCTTC
NA	NA	TRBV5-1	TRBJ2-7	CASSLVLRTEPYEQYF	TGCGCCAGCAGCTTGGTTCTGAGGACAGAGCCCTACGAGCAGTACTTC
NA	NA	TRBV5-6	TRBJ2-3	CASSLASETTDTQYF	TGTGCCAGCAGCTTGGCTAGCGAAACCACAGATACGCAGTATTTT
NA	NA	TRBV13	TRBJ2-3	CASSQTPKRSTDTQYF	TGTGCCAGCAGCCAAACCCCCAAGCGGAGCACAGATACGCAGTATTTT
few	TRBD1	TRBV15	TRBJ1-4	CATSRDPGQGSEKLFF	TGTGCCACCAGCAGAGACCCGGGACAGGGTAGCGAAAAACTGTTTTTT
NA	NA	TRBV11-2	TRBJ1-2	CASSPDRGYTF	TGTGCCAGCAGCCCCGACAGGGGCTACACCTTC
NA	NA	TRBV19	TRBJ2-7	CASSRTSNYEQYF	TGTGCCAGTAGTAGAACAAGTAACTACGAGCAGTACTTC
NA	TRBD1	TRBV5-5	TRBJ1-4	CASSLYRTGVDEKLFF	TGTGCCAGCAGCTTGTACCGGACAGGGGTTGATGAAAAACTGTTTTTT
NA	TRBD2	TRBV5-6	TRBJ2-7	CASSLSAGVRSYEQYF	TGTGCCAGCAGCTTGAGTGCGGGGGTCCGCTCCTACGAGCAGTACTTC
once	TRBD2	TRBV19	TRBJ2-7	CASSMGGSPYEQYF	TGTGCCAGTAGTATGGGGGGGAGCCCCTACGAGCAGTACTTC
NA	NA	TRBV19	TRBJ2-1	CASSILAGGLNNEQFF	TGTGCCAGTAGTATCTTGGCAGGGGGGTTGAACAATGAGCAGTTCTTC
NA	NA	TRBV18	TRBJ1-5	CASSPGWGEGNQPQHF	TGTGCCAGCTCACCCGGATGGGGCGAGGGCAATCAGCCCCAGCATTTT